The rows below give T cell receptor beta chains drawn from one sample of a study of CD4 T cell repertoires in COVID-19. The method was immunoSEQ multiplex PCR; TCRdb's version includes in-frame clones alone and lacks a portion of them. The sample has 20,000 or so clones; around 86% are singletons. The specimen was central memory CD4+ T cells from blood, collected before the COVID-19 pandemic. The receptors originated from a human donor who had COVID-19. Both conserved end residues are part of each CDR3. Fields, in order: V gene, J gene, clone size, D gene, CDR3 protein, CDR3 DNA. A D gene is named only where the DNA matches it firmly. Clone size, where shown, is once, few, many, or a class for clones that have expanded.

TRBV15,TRBJ1-4,NA,TRBD1,CATSSGDRAANEKLFF,TGTGCCACCAGCAGTGGGGACAGGGCGGCTAATGAAAAACTGTTTTTT
TRBV28,TRBJ1-2,NA,NA,CASSPPEEIYTF,TGTGCCAGCAGTCCCCCGGAGGAGATCTACACCTTC
TRBV9,TRBJ2-3,NA,TRBD1,CASSAGQGALRDTQYF,TGTGCCAGCAGCGCTGGACAGGGGGCCTTGAGAGATACGCAGTATTTT
TRBV28,TRBJ2-1,NA,TRBD2,CASRTSGLAGGSSYNEQFF,TGTGCCAGCAGAACCTCGGGACTAGCGGGAGGGAGCTCCTACAATGAGCAGTTCTTC
TRBV5-1,TRBJ2-7,NA,NA,CASSPMPGDGYEQYF,TGCGCCAGCAGCCCCATGCCGGGGGACGGCTACGAGCAGTACTTC
TRBV6-5,TRBJ2-1,NA,NA,CASIGDFPKNEQFF,TGTGCCAGTATAGGGGACTTTCCCAAGAATGAGCAGTTCTTC
TRBV10-3,TRBJ2-5,NA,NA,CAISESNFLSLDQETQYF,TGTGCCATCAGTGAGTCGAACTTTCTGTCCCTCGACCAAGAGACCCAGTACTTC
TRBV2,TRBJ1-1,NA,NA,CASGRTANTEAFF,TGTGCCAGCGGTCGGACAGCGAACACTGAAGCTTTCTTT
TRBV5-1,TRBJ2-5,NA,TRBD2,CASSLEGLWSSGRGQETQYF,TGCGCCAGCAGCTTGGAGGGTTTGTGGAGCAGCGGGAGAGGACAAGAGACCCAGTACTTC
TRBV28,TRBJ1-2,NA,NA,CASSTARFNYGYTF,TGTGCCAGCAGTACCGCCCGGTTCAACTATGGCTACACCTTC
TRBV6-5,TRBJ1-2,NA,TRBD1,CASSRQGQGYTF,TGTGCCAGCTCCCGACAGGGCCAGGGCTACACCTTC
TRBV7-3,TRBJ1-3,once,NA,CASSPQSGTGNTIYF,TGTGCCAGCAGCCCCCAATCAGGGACTGGAAACACCATATATTTT
TRBV5-4,TRBJ1-2,NA,TRBD1,CASSFTGTEGGYTF,TGTGCCAGCAGCTTTACCGGGACAGAGGGCGGCTACACCTTC
TRBV9,TRBJ1-2,NA,NA,CASSVDWAGLNYGYTF,TGTGCCAGCAGCGTAGACTGGGCCGGATTAAACTATGGCTACACCTTC
TRBV6-5,TRBJ1-2,once,NA,CASSYSTHGVYGYTF,TGTGCCAGCAGTTACTCGACCCACGGGGTTTATGGCTACACCTTC
TRBV5-8,TRBJ1-5,once,NA,CASSLGTAFSNQPQHF,TGTGCCAGCAGCTTGGGGACAGCTTTTAGCAATCAGCCCCAGCATTTT
TRBV6-1,TRBJ1-1,once,NA,CASSSDRNTEAFF,TGTGCCAGCAGTTCGGACAGGAACACTGAAGCTTTCTTT
TRBV10-2,TRBJ1-2,NA,TRBD1,CASREAGGGYGYTF,TGCGCCAGCAGGGAAGCAGGGGGCGGGTATGGCTACACCTTC
TRBV19,TRBJ1-2,once,TRBD1,CASSTEQGFGDNYGYTF,TGTGCCAGTAGTACCGAACAGGGGTTCGGGGATAACTATGGCTACACCTTC
TRBV5-6,TRBJ1-4,once,NA,CASSLQGGEKLFF,TGTGCCAGCAGCCTACAGGGTGGAGAAAAACTGTTTTTT
TRBV6-6,TRBJ1-2,NA,TRBD1,CASSYRGTDYGYTF,TGTGCCAGCAGTTACCGCGGGACAGACTATGGCTACACCTTC
TRBV5-1,TRBJ1-2,once,TRBD1,CASSLGQGTLYGYTF,TGCGCCAGCAGCTTGGGACAGGGGACCCTCTATGGCTACACCTTC
TRBV2,TRBJ1-5,few,TRBD1,CASSGSTGVVQPQHF,TGTGCCAGCAGCGGGTCGACAGGGGTGGTTCAGCCCCAGCATTTT
TRBV9,TRBJ2-3,NA,NA,CASSVDYWYTQYF,TGTGCCAGCAGCGTAGACTACTGGTATACGCAGTATTTT
TRBV10-1,TRBJ2-3,NA,TRBD2,CALGTSGSQPSEDTQYF,TGCGCCCTTGGGACTAGCGGGAGTCAACCTAGTGAAGATACGCAGTATTTT
TRBV10-3,TRBJ2-1,NA,TRBD1,CAISDTGTGWFF,TGTGCCATCAGTGACACGGGGACAGGGTGGTTCTTC
TRBV7-6,TRBJ1-1,NA,TRBD1,CASSSQGAGTEAFF,TGTGCCAGCAGCTCCCAGGGGGCAGGGACTGAAGCTTTCTTT
TRBV10-2,TRBJ1-3,NA,NA,CASSEPVSGNTIYF,TGCGCCAGCAGTGAGCCCGTCTCTGGAAACACCATATATTTT
TRBV19,TRBJ1-2,NA,NA,CASSIRGRDYGYTF,TGTGCCAGTAGTATAAGGGGGAGAGACTATGGCTACACCTTC
TRBV11-1,TRBJ2-5,NA,NA,CASSHRTTLGETQYF,TGTGCCAGCAGCCATAGGACAACCCTCGGGGAGACCCAGTACTTC
TRBV19,TRBJ2-1,NA,TRBD2,CASSKSSGGLSEQFF,TGTGCCAGTAGTAAATCTAGCGGGGGGTTAAGTGAGCAGTTCTTC
TRBV11-2,TRBJ2-2,few,TRBD1,CASSLDLGQSTGELFF,TGTGCCAGCAGCTTAGATTTGGGACAGAGCACCGGGGAGCTGTTTTTT